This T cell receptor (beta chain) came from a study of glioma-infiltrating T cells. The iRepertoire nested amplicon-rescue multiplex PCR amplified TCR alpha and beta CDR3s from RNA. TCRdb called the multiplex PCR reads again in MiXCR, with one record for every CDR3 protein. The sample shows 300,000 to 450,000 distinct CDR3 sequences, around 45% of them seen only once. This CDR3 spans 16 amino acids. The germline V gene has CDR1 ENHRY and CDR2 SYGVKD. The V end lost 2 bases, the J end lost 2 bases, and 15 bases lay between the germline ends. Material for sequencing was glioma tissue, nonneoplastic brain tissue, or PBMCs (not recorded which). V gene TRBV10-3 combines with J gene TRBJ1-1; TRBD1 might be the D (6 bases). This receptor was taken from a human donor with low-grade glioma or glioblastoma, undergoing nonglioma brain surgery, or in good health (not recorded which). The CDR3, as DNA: TGTGCCATCAGTGAGGACGGGGGGCGTCCCAACACTGAAGCTTTCTTT. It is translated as CAISEDGGRPNTEAFF.